A single sample gave rise to the 30 T cell receptor beta chains below, sequenced in a study of cytomegalovirus exposure and HLA in healthy donors. Primers included in the PCR were 60 Vbeta and 13 Jbeta primers. The data were produced by immunoSEQ multiplex PCR, yet TCRdb's version contains in-frame clones alone and is incomplete. The data hold 100,000 to 150,000 clones, with roughly 81% observed a single time. The sample consisted of PBMCs. The receptors shown here come from a woman aged 30 to 39 in good health and CMV-seronegative.

This clone was counted a single time. The J gene is TRBJ1-1, the V gene TRBV6-5; D perhaps matches TRBD1 (6 bases). The V and J ends lost 3 bases and 3 bases respectively, with 17 bases between them. Germline assignment: CDR1 MNHEY and CDR2 SVGAGI. This CDR3 has 16 amino acids. The CDR3 DNA sequence: TGTGCCAGCAGTTATGGGGGCGGGGGTCGAGACACTGAAGCTTTCTTT. Protein: CASSYGGGGRDTEAFF.

The V gene is TRBV30, the J gene TRBJ2-7, with TRBD2 identical over 7 bases. With V trimmed by 1 base and J by 5 bases, 5 bases remained unmatched. The germline gives CDR1 GTSNPN, CDR2 SVGIG (reference sequence). The CDR3 spans 13 residues. The CDR3, as DNA: TGTGCCTGGAGTGAAACGGGAGGTAACGAGCAGTACTTC. As protein: CAWSETGGNEQYF.

A single count supports this clone. J is TRBJ1-5 and V is TRBV5-8; 9 nucleotides match TRBD1. V trimming: 4 bases; J trimming: 6 bases; junction bases outside the gene matches: 14. The CDR3 extends over 17 amino acids. CDR1 and CDR2 from the germline V gene are SGHTS and YDEGEE. This CDR3 reads CASSDLPGQGYSQPQHF. CDR3 nucleotide sequence: TGTGCCAGCAGCGATTTACCGGGACAGGGATATTCTCAGCCCCAGCATTTT. Looking up the rest from reference TRBV5-8 and TRBJ1-5 gives the full variable domain: EAGVTQSPTHLIKTRGQQATLRCSPISGHTSVYWYQQALGLGLQFLLWYDEGEERNRGNFPPRFSGRQFPNYSSELNVNALELEDSALYLCASSDLPGQGYSQPQHFGDGTRLSIL.

This chain links TRBV29-1 with TRBJ1-2; D is perhaps TRBD1 (5 bases). The length of the CDR3 is 14 residues. The ends were cut back, 0 bases at V and 4 bases at J, with 12 bases in the middle. Germline V CDR1 and CDR2: SQVTM, ANQGSEA. CDR3 protein: CSVEDRSGIYGYTF. The CDR3 DNA sequence: TGCAGCGTTGAAGATCGCTCAGGGATCTATGGCTACACCTTC.

V is TRBV11-3 and J is TRBJ1-1; D is possibly TRBD1 (5 bases). V was clipped by 0 bases and J by 2 bases, with 10 bases between them. The CDR3 runs to 15 residues. Per the germline V gene, CDR1 is SGHNT and CDR2 is YENEEA. The CDR3 nucleotides read TGTGCCAGCAGCTTAGATGGGGCATATAACACTGAAGCTTTCTTT. It specifies CASSLDGAYNTEAFF. The full variable domain, with the rest looked up from reference TRBV11-3 and TRBJ1-1, is EAGVVQSPRYKIIEKKQPVAFWCNPISGHNTLYWYLQNLGQGPELLIRYENEEAVDDSQLPKDRFSAERLKGVDSTLKIQPAELGDSAVYLCASSLDGAYNTEAFFGQGTRLTVV.

To note about this clone: A junction boundary mismatches the germline segment, possibly from a read error. The V gene is TRBV6-1, the J gene TRBJ2-6, with a weak D call TRBD1 (5 bases). The CDR3 contains 15 residues. CDR1 MNHNS and CDR2 SASEGT come from the germline V gene. In nucleotides, the CDR3 is TGTGCCAGTTTGCTACAGACCTCTGGGGCCAACGGCCTGACTTTC. As protein: CASLLQTSGANGLTF.

The genes are TRBV5-1 and TRBJ2-1; TRBD2 agrees at 7 bases. CDR3 length equals 16 residues. V shed 0 bases and J 8 bases; nucleotides not matched to a gene: 11. CDR1 and CDR2 (germline): SGHRS, YFSETQ. CDR3 DNA sequence: TGCGCCAGCAGCTTGGCCGTCCGACTAGCTCGCGATGAGCAGTTCTTC. Its translation is CASSLAVRLARDEQFF.

The gene calls are TRBV28 and TRBJ2-2; 8 bases agree with TRBD1. The germline V gene encodes CDR1 MDHEN and CDR2 SYDVKM. The CDR3 totals 15 residues. The trim removed 6 bases at V and 5 bases at J, leaving 8 bases unmatched. The CDR3 nucleotides are TGTGCCAGCAGCCCAGGACAGGGCGGGACCGGGGAGCTGTTTTTT. This gives the protein CASSPGQGGTGELFF.

This clone was counted once. The chain joins TRBV4-1 to TRBJ1-2; no definite D call. V lost 0 bases and J lost 3, with 14 bases in between. The germline V gene has CDR1 MGHRA and CDR2 YSYEKL. The CDR3 runs to 16 residues. CDR3 DNA sequence: TGCGCCAGCAGCCAAGAAGACTCCTTGGATCACTATGGCTACACCTTC. Protein sequence: CASSQEDSLDHYGYTF.

The chain combines TRBV6-6 with TRBJ2-5; TRBD1 might be the D (7 bases). Germline CDR1 is MNHNY and CDR2 is SVGAGI (reference sequence). The V end lost 10 bases, the J end lost 2 bases, and 23 bases lay between the germline ends. There are 16 residues in the CDR3. In DNA, the CDR3 is TGTGCCACCCGAGGGGGCGGGGCGGGCTCACAAGAGACCCAGTACTTC. This translates into CATRGGGAGSQETQYF.

The chain couples TRBV18 to TRBJ1-1; perhaps TRBD1 as D (5 bases). Germline V gene data show CDR1 as KGHSH and CDR2 as LQKENI. V was shortened by 2 bases and J by 2 bases, with 9 bases between the two germline ends. This CDR3 region has 14 residues. The CDR3 sequence: CASSPDRTNTEAFF. CDR3 DNA sequence: TGTGCCAGCTCACCAGACAGAACCAACACTGAAGCTTTCTTT. Looking up the rest from reference TRBV18 and TRBJ1-1 gives the full variable domain: NAGVMQNPRHLVRRRGQEARLRCSPMKGHSHVYWYRQLPEEGLKFMVYLQKENIIDESGMPKERFSAEFPKEGPSILRIQQVVRGDSAAYFCASSPDRTNTEAFFGQGTRLTVV.

J is TRBJ1-1 and V is TRBV27, with a tentative D call TRBD1 (5 bases). V gave up 5 bases and J gave up 14 bases, with 21 bases separating them. The CDR3 sequence is 13 residues long. The germline CDR1 and CDR2 sequences are MNHEY and SMNVEV (reference sequence). The CDR3 loop reads CASSQNAGHAGFF. The DNA for the CDR3 is TGTGCCAGCAGTCAGAATGCAGGGCATGCGGGGTTCTTT.

This chain links TRBV5-6 with TRBJ2-2; 14 nucleotides match TRBD2. V shed 3 bases, J shed 5 bases, and the junction held 6 bases outside the gene matches. The V gene's germline CDR1 is SGHDT and CDR2 YYEEEE. This CDR3 contains 17 residues. CDR3 protein: CASSSGLAGVYTGELFF. DNA for the CDR3: TGTGCCAGCAGCTCGGGACTAGCGGGAGTATATACCGGGGAGCTGTTTTTT.

The chain has TRBV6-5 and TRBJ2-2, with 10 bases identical to TRBD2. CDR1 and CDR2 from the germline V gene are MNHEY and SVGAGI. This CDR3 contains 15 residues. The V and J ends lost 6 bases and 2 bases, in that order; junction bases with no gene match: 3. The CDR3 loop reads CASSRTSGNTGELFF. Here the CDR3 DNA reads TGTGCCAGCAGCCGGACTAGCGGAAACACCGGGGAGCTGTTTTTT.

This rearrangement joins TRBV5-1 to TRBJ2-3; 7 positions agree with TRBD1. CDR1 and CDR2 (germline): SGHRS, YFSETQ. V lost 4 bases, J lost 0 bases, and 5 bases stayed unmatched. The CDR3 covers 15 residues. The CDR3 region is CASSPRQGSTDTQYF. DNA for the CDR3: TGCGCCAGCAGCCCCCGACAGGGCAGCACAGATACGCAGTATTTT.

This chain joins TRBV15 and TRBJ2-1, with TRBD2 matching 9 bases. V lost 5 bases and J lost 2; bases outside the gene matches: 4. The CDR3 loop spans 15 amino acids. Looked up from germline, CDR1 is LNHNV and CDR2 is YYDKDF (reference sequence). CDR3 in amino acids: CATSGPSGTYNEQFF. In nucleotides, the CDR3 is TGTGCCACCAGCGGGCCTAGCGGGACCTACAATGAGCAGTTCTTC.

The chain has TRBV6-1 and TRBJ2-7, with TRBD1 as a possible D gene (5 bases). Germline V lookup: CDR1 MNHNS, CDR2 SASEGT. Trimming took off 5 bases at V and 2 bases at J, with 13 bases between the two ends. The CDR3 consists of 14 residues. As DNA, the CDR3 is TGTGCCAGCAGTCGCGCCTGGGGCACCTACGAGCAGTACTTC. This encodes CASSRAWGTYEQYF.

The chain combines TRBV5-1 with TRBJ2-3; tentative D call: TRBD1 (5 bases). The length of the CDR3 is 17 residues. Trimming cost V 0 bases and J 6 bases, with 20 bases left between them. CDR1 is SGHRS and CDR2 is YFSETQ in the germline V gene. In nucleotides, the CDR3 is TGCGCCAGCAGCTTGGCCAGGGAATTAAGCGTTGAGGATACGCAGTATTTT. It yields the protein CASSLARELSVEDTQYF.

This clone is a singleton in its sample. The rearrangement uses TRBV19 and TRBJ2-3; 7 nucleotides match TRBD1. Looked up from germline, CDR1 is LNHDA and CDR2 is SQIVND (reference sequence). The CDR3 is made up of 16 amino acids. Trimming took 7 bases from V and 0 from J; bases not matched to a gene: 10. CDR3 amino acids: CASTDRASSSTDTQYF. As DNA, the CDR3 is TGTGCCAGTACCGACAGGGCCAGTTCTAGCACAGATACGCAGTATTTT.

The V call is TRBV11-2, the J call TRBJ2-7; D perhaps matches TRBD2 (5 bases). Trimming removed 1 base at V and 7 bases at J, with 8 bases between. From germline, CDR1 is SGHAT and CDR2 FQNNGV. The CDR3 runs 12 residues. The CDR3 DNA follows: TGTGCCAGCAGCTTAGTTGAGGGAGAGCAGTACTTC. Amino acids: CASSLVEGEQYF.

The chain recombines TRBV7-9 with TRBJ1-1, with TRBD1 matching 7 bases. Germline V gives CDR1 SEHNR, CDR2 FQNEAQ (reference sequence). CDR3 length: 14 residues. V was pared by 1 base and J by 5 bases, with 4 bases of the junction left unmatched. The CDR3 loop is CASSLGGTETEAFF. In DNA, the CDR3 is TGTGCCAGCAGCTTAGGAGGGACAGAGACTGAAGCTTTCTTT.

V and J are TRBV4-2 and TRBJ2-2, with 9 nucleotides matching TRBD2. The CDR3 consists of 18 residues. Losses at the gene ends were 0 bases for V and 4 bases for J; bases not matched to a gene: 9. The germline V gene has CDR1 LGHNA and CDR2 YNFKEQ. The CDR3 bases are TGTGCCAGCAGCCAAGAACCAACGGGCGGGAGGGCCACCGGGGAGCTGTTTTTT. It codes for CASSQEPTGGRATGELFF.

J is TRBJ2-7 and V is TRBV6-6; a weak D match, TRBD2 (6 bases). The V gene lost 2 bases and the J gene lost 3 bases, with 11 bases spanning the gap. This CDR3 is 14 amino acids long. The germline gives CDR1 MNHNY, CDR2 SVGAGI (reference sequence). The chain's CDR3 is CASSYRRGDYEQYF. CDR3 in DNA: TGTGCCAGCAGTTACCGGCGGGGCGACTACGAGCAGTACTTC.

This chain uses TRBV7-9 with TRBJ2-5; 10 bases are a match to TRBD2. The germline V gene has CDR1 SEHNR and CDR2 FQNEAQ (reference sequence). The junction had 9 bases not matched to a gene; V was cut back by 5 bases and J by 6 bases. This CDR3 contains 15 residues. For the CDR3, the DNA is TGTGCCAGCAGCCCCTTCCCTAGCGGGAGCCAGACCCAGTACTTC. Translated: CASSPFPSGSQTQYF. The variable domain in full, completed from reference TRBV7-9 and TRBJ2-5, reads DTGVSQNPRHKITKRGQNVTFRCDPISEHNRLYWYRQTLGQGPEFLTYFQNEAQLEKSRLLSDRFSAERPKGSFSTLEIQRTEQGDSAMYLCASSPFPSGSQTQYFGPGTRLLVL.

The chain carries TRBV5-1 and TRBJ2-6; no clear D. V lost 4 bases, J lost 0 bases, and 11 bases lay in between. This CDR3 has 16 residues. The V gene's germline CDR1 is SGHRS and CDR2 YFSETQ. The CDR3 DNA reads as TGCGCCAGCAGCCCCCCTACCCTCTCTGGGGCCAACGTCCTGACTTTC. It codes for CASSPPTLSGANVLTF.

The CDR3: CASSPTRTVNTEAFF. The DNA for the CDR3 is TGCGCCAGCAGCCCTACAAGGACAGTGAACACTGAAGCTTTCTTT. The chain has TRBV5-1 and TRBJ1-1, with D tentatively TRBD1 (6 bases). The CDR3 is 15 amino acids. V was pared by 4 bases and J by 0 bases, with 13 bases between. CDR1 is SGHRS and CDR2 is YFSETQ in the germline V gene.

This chain connects TRBV18 to TRBJ1-4; TRBD1 matches 8 bases. CDR3 length equals 14 residues. Germline V gene lookup returns CDR1 KGHSH and CDR2 LQKENI. V was clipped by 3 bases and J by 7 bases; unmatched bases: 4. The CDR3 DNA reads as TGTGCCAGCTCACCGGCAGGGGGCATTGAAAAACTGTTTTTT. The encoded protein is CASSPAGGIEKLFF.

The chain carries TRBV19 and TRBJ1-4; 8 nucleotides line up with TRBD1. The CDR3 has 15 residues. The V gene end was trimmed by 4 bases and the J gene end by 5 bases; junction bases not matched to a gene: 6. Germline V gene sequence: CDR1 LNHDA, CDR2 SQIVND (reference sequence). This chain's CDR3 is CASSRPRGQNEKLFF. DNA of the CDR3: TGTGCCAGTAGTAGGCCCAGGGGGCAGAATGAAAAACTGTTTTTT.

The chain combines TRBV15 with TRBJ2-5, with 11 bases aligning to TRBD1. Germline V CDR1 and CDR2: LNHNV, YYDKDF (reference sequence). Trimming removed 0 bases from V and 3 bases from J; junction bases left unmatched: 3. The CDR3 runs to 16 residues. CDR3 nucleotides: TGTGCCACCAGCAGAGATGGGACAGGGGGGAAAGAGACCCAGTACTTC. This encodes CATSRDGTGGKETQYF. Together with reference TRBV15 and TRBJ2-5, the CDR3 gives the full variable domain: DAMVIQNPRYQVTQFGKPVTLSCSQTLNHNVMYWYQQKSSQAPKLLFHYYDKDFNNEADTPDNFQSRRPNTSFCFLDIRSPGLGDTAMYLCATSRDGTGGKETQYFGPGTRLLVL.

V gene TRBV27 combines with J gene TRBJ1-5; no firm D call. Germline CDR1 MNHEY, CDR2 SMNVEV (reference sequence). This CDR3 contains 13 residues. The V gene lost 2 bases and the J gene lost 7 bases, with 9 bases spanning the gap. CDR3 residues: CASSLTYLQPQHF. The CDR3 nucleotides read TGTGCCAGCAGTTTAACCTACCTCCAGCCCCAGCATTTT.